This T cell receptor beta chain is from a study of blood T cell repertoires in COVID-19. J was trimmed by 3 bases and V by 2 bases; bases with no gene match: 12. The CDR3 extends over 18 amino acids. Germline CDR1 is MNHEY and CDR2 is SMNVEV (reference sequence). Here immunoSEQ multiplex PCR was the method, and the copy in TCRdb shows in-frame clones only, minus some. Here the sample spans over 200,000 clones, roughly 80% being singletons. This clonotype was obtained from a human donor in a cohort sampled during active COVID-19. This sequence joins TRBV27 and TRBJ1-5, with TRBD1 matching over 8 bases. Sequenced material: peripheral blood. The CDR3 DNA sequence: TGTGCCAGCAGTTTAACTCTAGGGACAGGAGGAGACAATCAGCCCCAGCATTTT. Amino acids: CASSLTLGTGGDNQPQHF.